The clone carrying this T cell receptor beta chain was seen at least ten times. Its target is unknown. The sample comes from a study of Graves' ophthalmopathy and Graves' hyperthyroidism. The CDR3 covers 13 residues. Germline assignment: CDR1 LNHDA and CDR2 SQIVND (reference sequence). V was cut by 5 bases and J by 3 bases, with 11 bases left in between. The study's findings and limits: Discrimination between ophthalmopathy and stable hyperthyroidism by a 13-signature model showed about 88% sensitivity and more than 65% specificity.

CDR3 regions of TCR beta were amplified from RNA transcripts. The first-round RT-PCR employed HTBI primers together with the Qiagen OneStep RT-PCR kit. A multiplex PCR was then performed as the second round. Each CDR3 protein gets one entry after TCRdb re-called the multiplex PCR reads with MiXCR. The sample lists a few hundred thousand distinct CDR3 sequences, roughly 15% occurring once. Ophthalmopathy not arising within 18 months of follow-up defined hyperthyroidism as stable. Recruitment covered hyperthyroidism patients aged 18 to 65 whose new diagnosis was of under 2 months' duration. The chain links TRBV19 to TRBJ2-7; maybe TRBD2 (5 bases). This clonotype was sampled from an adult woman with stable Graves' hyperthyroidism. Source material: peripheral blood. The CDR3 nucleotides are TGTGCCAGTAGTGACCGGGAAGGCTACGAGCAGTACTTC. Translated, it gives CASSDREGYEQYF.